The T cell receptor (beta chain) described here comes from a study of shared clonotypes between healthy human individuals. Germline V gene sequence: CDR1 SEHNR, CDR2 FQNEAQ (reference sequence). The V end lost 5 bases, the J end lost 9 bases, and 23 bases lay between the germline ends. This CDR3 comprises 16 residues. Whole-study results and caveats: Generally, naive subsets (rather than memory subsets) showed larger estimated richness. A few donors showed sharing of about 4.7% of naive CD4 clonotypes. Non-shared clonotypes were found to have lower generation probabilities than the clonotypes that were shared by all four of the sorted-subset donors.

On this clone: The antigen remains unidentified.

Assay used: immunoSEQ multiplex PCR; TCRdb lists only in-frame clones, some missing. Of some 2.1 million clones in the sample, 93% are singletons; the top ten hold about 1.7%. Positively selected for CCR7, the CD45RO-negative cells used as naive CD8 cells excluded terminally differentiated effector memory CD45RA+ cells. Every donor, a Caucasian adult, lived in Nashville, Tennessee. The chain has TRBV7-9 and TRBJ2-1, with D perhaps matching TRBD1 or TRBD2 (6 bases each). Sequencing input: naive CD8+ T cells from PBMCs. This sequence originates from a man younger than 30 in good health. Some clones in this sample may be carry-over from other donors' samples. For the CDR3, the DNA is TGTGCCAGCAGCCCGAACCCCGGGGGCCCGTCAGCTGAGCAGTTCTTC. Protein product: CASSPNPGGPSAEQFF.